Below, 29 T cell receptor beta chains from the same sample are listed, as sequenced in a study of identical twins. TCRdb analysed the 5' RACE reads with MiXCR anew, one entry per CDR3 protein. The table has about 920,000 distinct CDR3 sequences, 9% to 15% seen once. The sample was also linked to a second study, of yellow fever vaccine responses in identical twins.

The sequencing input was PBMCs. These receptors were taken from a woman aged 18-30 years in good health.

This clonotype has a count of ten or more. J is TRBJ1-1 and V is TRBV4-1; tentatively, D is TRBD1 (5 bases). The V end lost 1 base, the J end lost 1 base, and 16 bases lay between the germline ends. This CDR3 contains 17 residues. The germline V gene encodes CDR1 MGHRA and CDR2 YSYEKL. The CDR3 DNA sequence: TGCGCCAGCAGCCAAGGGATGCTTCGGGGGGAGAACACTGAAGCTTTCTTT. Its protein product is CASSQGMLRGENTEAFF.

This clonotype was observed a handful of times. J is TRBJ2-5 and V is TRBV5-1; D not resolved. The CDR3 sequence is 13 residues long. Germline V gene sequence: CDR1 SGHRS, CDR2 YFSETQ. The V end lost 5 bases, the J end lost 1 base, and 9 bases lay between the germline ends. This CDR3 reads CASSINGQETQYF. The DNA of the CDR3 is TGCGCCAGCAGTATTAACGGCCAAGAGACCCAGTACTTC.

This clonotype was seen more than once but under ten times. CDR3 sequence: CASSLMSGNYNEQFF. CDR3 nucleotides: TGTGCCAGCAGTTTAATGTCGGGCAACTACAATGAGCAGTTCTTC. The V call is TRBV12-3 or TRBV12-4, the J call TRBJ2-1; D gene unclear. V gave up 2 bases and J gave up 3 bases, with 11 bases separating them. The CDR3 is 15 amino acids.

The gene calls are TRBV18 and TRBJ2-5, with D uncertain. V lost 2 bases to trimming and J lost 5 bases, with 12 bases between them. CDR3 length: 14 residues. Germline lookup yields CDR1 KGHSH and CDR2 LQKENI. CDR3 nucleotide sequence: TGTGCCAGCTCACCAACCACGCTCCAGGAGACCCAGTACTTC. It translates to CASSPTTLQETQYF.

This clonotype was observed at least ten times. The chain joins TRBV12-3 or TRBV12-4 to TRBJ1-5; no definite D call. V gave up 3 bases and J gave up 6 bases, with 18 bases separating them. CDR3 length: 16 amino acids. The CDR3: CASSLVWDGESQPQHF. The CDR3 bases are TGTGCCAGCAGTTTGGTCTGGGATGGGGAAAGTCAGCCCCAGCATTTT.

This clonotype appeared many times. The rearrangement uses TRBV9 and TRBJ2-5; D ambiguous. The V end lost 0 bases, the J end lost 5 bases, and 11 bases lay between the germline ends. The CDR3 runs to 14 residues. The germline CDR1 and CDR2 sequences are SGDLS and YYNGEE. CDR3 region: CASSVGEGRETQYF. In nucleotides, the CDR3 is TGTGCCAGCAGCGTAGGAGAAGGTCGCGAGACCCAGTACTTC.

The chain carries TRBV12-3 or TRBV12-4 and TRBJ2-5; no firm D call. The CDR3 totals 17 residues. The germline V and J ends were trimmed by 2 bases and 5 bases, with 21 bases remaining between them. CDR3 coding DNA: TGTGCCAGCAGTTTAAGGGCATCGCCCAGACCCTCCGAGACCCAGTACTTC. This sequence encodes CASSLRASPRPSETQYF.

In its sample, this clonotype was seen a few times. The gene calls are TRBV18 and TRBJ2-1; D ambiguous. Germline V gene data show CDR1 as KGHSH and CDR2 as LQKENI. V lost 2 bases and J 7 bases, leaving 12 bases between the germline ends. There are 14 residues in the CDR3. The CDR3 loop reads CASSPELLRNEQFF. The DNA for the CDR3 is TGTGCCAGCTCACCAGAACTACTCAGAAATGAGCAGTTCTTC.

This chain joins TRBV7-9 and TRBJ2-3, with D perhaps TRBD1 or TRBD2 (5 bases each). Germline CDR1 is SEHNR and CDR2 is FQNEAQ (reference sequence). The CDR3 runs 14 residues. V lost 6 bases to trimming and J lost 5 bases, with 15 bases between them. CDR3 amino acids: CASSSRGPLDTQYF. The CDR3, as DNA: TGTGCCAGCAGTTCGAGGGGCCCGTTAGATACGCAGTATTTT.

This clonotype was detected a few times. The chain has TRBV12-3 or TRBV12-4 and TRBJ2-7; 8 bases fit TRBD1. This CDR3 is 16 amino acids long. Trimming removed 3 bases from V and 2 bases from J; junction bases left unmatched: 9. The CDR3 DNA sequence: TGTGCCAGCAGTTTCACTATTGGACAGGGAACCTACGAGCAGTACTTC. Amino acid sequence: CASSFTIGQGTYEQYF.

V usage is TRBV2 and J usage is TRBJ2-5, with D perhaps TRBD2 (6 bases). The CDR3 is made up of 13 amino acids. Germline loops: CDR1 SNHLY, CDR2 FYNNEI. The V gene lost 7 bases and the J gene lost 9 bases, with 18 bases spanning the gap. DNA for the CDR3: TGTGCCAGCACCGCCGGGACTTGGGGTTCCCAGTACTTC. This sequence encodes CASTAGTWGSQYF.

The V and J genes are TRBV27 and TRBJ2-3; 9 bases line up with TRBD1. Germline-derived CDR1 and CDR2 are MNHEY and SMNVEV (reference sequence). Trimming cost V 5 bases and J 7 bases; bases outside gene matches: 10. The CDR3 loop spans 15 amino acids. The CDR3 nucleotides are TGTGCCAGCAGTGGGGGACAGGGCCGACAGAATACGCAGTATTTT. As protein: CASSGGQGRQNTQYF.

The rearrangement uses TRBV20-1 and TRBJ2-6; D is ambiguous. Germline CDR1 DFQATT, CDR2 SNEGSKA (reference sequence). The CDR3 totals 16 residues. The V and J ends lost 3 bases and 0 bases respectively, with 12 bases between them. The CDR3 loop reads CSASTSPLSGANVLTF. DNA for the CDR3: TGCAGTGCTAGTACGTCGCCCCTCTCTGGGGCCAACGTCCTGACTTTC.

Many counts were recorded for this clonotype. Written as DNA, the CDR3 is TGTGCCAGCAGCGCAAATCGGGACTCCTACGAGCAGTACTTC. It is translated as CASSANRDSYEQYF. V and J are TRBV11-3 and TRBJ2-7; maybe TRBD2 (5 bases). Germline CDR1 SGHNT, CDR2 YENEEA. V lost 5 bases and J 0 bases, leaving 11 bases between the germline ends. The CDR3 covers 14 residues.

This clonotype was observed a few times. The chain combines TRBV7-8 with TRBJ2-7, with TRBD2 matching over 7 bases. The ends lost 6 bases at V and 0 bases at J; junction bases unmatched: 8. The CDR3 loop spans 15 amino acids. Germline V gene data show CDR1 as SGHVS and CDR2 as FQNEAQ. The CDR3 DNA reads as TGTGCCAGCAGTTTCAGCGGGGCGAGCTCCTACGAGCAGTACGTC. It codes for CASSFSGASSYEQYV.

This clonotype was picked up a small number of times. In DNA, the CDR3 is TGTGCCAGCAGTTCCCCCGCTAGCGGGGAAAGGTACGAGCAGTACGTC. Protein product: CASSSPASGERYEQYV. V and J are TRBV28 and TRBJ2-7; TRBD2 matches at 9 bases. The germline gives CDR1 MDHEN, CDR2 SYDVKM. The CDR3 spans 16 residues. Germline trimming cut 4 bases from V and 4 bases from J; bases unmatched to any gene: 11.

CDR3 bases: TGTGCCAGCAGTCAGCGGAGGTCCGGAACTGAAGCTTTCTTT. It translates to CASSQRRSGTEAFF. This chain joins TRBV4-2 and TRBJ1-1, with D hard to call. Trimming took off 6 bases at V and 5 bases at J, with 16 bases between the two ends. The CDR3 is made up of 14 amino acids. CDR1 and CDR2 from the germline V gene are LGHNA and YNFKEQ.

This clonotype was seen only a few times. The chain links TRBV14 to TRBJ2-1; D is undetermined. The CDR3 contains 15 residues. From germline, CDR1 is SGHDN and CDR2 FVKESK. V was trimmed by 0 bases and J by 4 bases, leaving 10 bases between them. The CDR3 spells CASSQDLSDYNEQFF. DNA of the CDR3: TGTGCCAGCAGCCAAGATCTATCAGATTACAATGAGCAGTTCTTC.

This clonotype was found a few times. The rearrangement uses TRBV3-1 and TRBJ2-5; D not certain. V was shortened by 0 bases and J by 0 bases, with 17 bases between the two germline ends. Germline V gene sequence: CDR1 LGHDT, CDR2 YNNKEL (reference sequence). The CDR3 totals 18 residues. As DNA, the CDR3 is TGTGCCAGCAGCCAAGATGGATCTACCGGAGAATACCAAGAGACCCAGTACTTC. Its protein product is CASSQDGSTGEYQETQYF.

In this sample, this clonotype turned up a few times. The chain is built from TRBV20-1 and TRBJ2-5; D remains unclear. With 3 bases removed from V and 2 bases from J, the gap between germline ends came to 16 bases. Germline V gives CDR1 DFQATT, CDR2 SNEGSKA (reference sequence). The CDR3 spans 15 residues. Here the CDR3 DNA reads TGCAGTGCTAGGATGAGCGCTTCCCCACAAGAGACCCAGTACTTC. Encoded protein: CSARMSASPQETQYF.

This rearrangement joins TRBV27 to TRBJ2-7, with TRBD1 as a possible D gene (5 bases). The length of the CDR3 is 14 residues. The V and J ends lost 6 bases and 4 bases respectively, with 16 bases between them. Germline V gene lookup returns CDR1 MNHEY and CDR2 SMNVEV (reference sequence). The CDR3 nucleotides read TGTGCCAGCAGACAACAGGTGGGCAAATACGAGCAGTACTTC. It translates to CASRQQVGKYEQYF.

This clonotype was found a few times. The chain carries TRBV10-3 and TRBJ2-5; D gene uncertain. Per the germline V gene, CDR1 is ENHRY and CDR2 is SYGVKD. CDR3 size: 17 residues. The ends were cut back, 4 bases at V and 6 bases at J, with 24 bases in the middle. Here the CDR3 reads CAISGSVTPGELQTQYF. Written as DNA, the CDR3 is TGTGCCATCAGTGGTTCAGTGACACCCGGAGAACTGCAGACCCAGTACTTC.

This clonotype was picked up a small number of times. The chain couples TRBV28 to TRBJ1-5; D is unresolved. The CDR3 runs to 15 residues. Germline CDR1 is MDHEN and CDR2 is SYDVKM. V lost 8 bases and J lost 0, with 14 bases in between. The CDR3, as DNA: TGTGCCAGCGTATCCTACGGGAATAGCAATCAGCCCCAGCATTTT. It encodes CASVSYGNSNQPQHF.

This clonotype was detected many times. The chain has TRBV6-5 and TRBJ2-7, with 14 bases that match TRBD2. Trimming removed 2 bases from V and 6 bases from J; junction bases left unmatched: 3. The CDR3 runs to 15 residues. Germline V lookup: CDR1 MNHEY, CDR2 SVGAGI. The CDR3 DNA reads TGTGCCAGCAGTTACGGGACTAGCGGGAGCGTCGAGCAGTACTTC. Its translation is CASSYGTSGSVEQYF.

The chain recombines TRBV10-3 with TRBJ2-7; no definite D call. Germline assignment: CDR1 ENHRY and CDR2 SYGVKD. The CDR3 runs 12 residues. V was trimmed by 6 bases and J by 7 bases, leaving 13 bases between them. The chain's CDR3 is CAISSDGVEQYV. CDR3 nucleotide sequence: TGTGCCATCAGCTCGGACGGCGTAGAGCAGTACGTC.

This clonotype showed up just a few times. Here the CDR3 reads CASSLGPGSTYEQYF. The CDR3 coding sequence is TGTGCCAGCAGTTTGGGTCCCGGGAGTACCTACGAGCAGTACTTC. This chain uses TRBV28 with TRBJ2-7; tentative D call: TRBD2 (6 bases). This CDR3 has 15 amino acids. CDR1 and CDR2 from the germline V gene are MDHEN and SYDVKM. The V and J ends lost 3 bases and 2 bases respectively, with 14 bases between them. Variable domain in full (rest from reference TRBV28 and TRBJ2-7): DVKVTQSSRYLVKRTGEKVFLECVQDMDHENMFWYRQDPGLGLRLIYFSYDVKMKEKGDIPEGYSVSREKKERFSLILESASTNQTSMYLCASSLGPGSTYEQYFGPGTRLTVT.

This clonotype has ten or more counts. The V and J genes are TRBV20-1 and TRBJ1-5, with TRBD1 matching over 7 bases. CDR3 length: 13 amino acids. With 5 bases clipped from V and 3 bases from J, the junction kept 4 bases outside the gene matches. CDR1 is DFQATT, CDR2 SNEGSKA, per germline (reference sequence). CDR3 residues: CSARTGTNQPQHF. DNA of the CDR3: TGCAGTGCTCGGACAGGCACCAATCAGCCCCAGCATTTT.

The chain joins TRBV7-6 to TRBJ2-3, with D possibly being TRBD2 (5 bases). There are 19 residues in the CDR3. V shed 2 bases and J shed 2 bases, with 23 bases lying between them. Germline CDR1 SGHVS, CDR2 FNYEAQ. CDR3 sequence (DNA): TGTGCCAGCAGCTTAAAGCGACCGACTTCCATGAGGGCCACAGATACGCAGTATTTT. Translation gives CASSLKRPTSMRATDTQYF.

This clonotype was seen a handful of times. V usage is TRBV12-3 or TRBV12-4 and J usage is TRBJ1-2; D is possibly TRBD1 (6 bases). This CDR3 contains 15 residues. Trimming stripped 6 bases from V and 2 bases from J, with 16 bases between. The CDR3 loop is CASSHPPQGNYGYTF. Here the CDR3 DNA reads TGTGCCAGCAGCCACCCCCCGCAGGGGAACTATGGCTACACCTTC.